The next 30 T cell receptor beta chains were all read from a single sample in a study of blood T cells in healthy people across ages (dated by TCRdb to the mid-2010s). Libraries were built with 5' RACE. Instrument used: Illumina HiSeq 2500. A second roughly 6 to 11 cycle PCR used a sample-barcoded 5' primer and a J-beta primer mix. TCRdb itself trimmed the public reads at Q25 with fastp, ran MiXCR and retained productive beta chains. Every distinct CDR3 protein forms one entry, paired with its most common genes and DNA. The sample table lists 800,000 or so distinct CDR3 sequences, approximately 25% of them with a count of one. The ten largest account for 3% to 4.5% of the sample. Another study also made use of these data, one on T cells of mothers and their children.

The sequenced sample consisted of blood. These receptors were taken from a boy between 10 and 17 years old in good health.

This clonotype occurred a few times. This chain joins TRBV4-1 and TRBJ2-5, with 9 positions matching TRBD1. Gene TRBJ2-7 matches the end of the DNA better, so the J call may be wrong. The V gene's germline CDR1 is MGHRA and CDR2 YSYEKL. The CDR3 covers 15 residues. In DNA form, the CDR3 reads TGCGCCAGCAGCCCCCTGCGGGGACAGGGCTACGAGCAGTACTTC. It codes for CASSPLRGQGYEQYF.

This clonotype turned up a few times. The chain combines TRBV12-5 with TRBJ2-5; 11 nucleotides match TRBD2. V shed 5 bases and J 3 bases; nucleotides not matched to a gene: 11. This CDR3 comprises 17 residues. Germline CDR1 LGHNT, CDR2 FRNRAP. CDR3 region: CASGLSYSGRGKETQYF. CDR3 in DNA: TGTGCTAGTGGTCTATCCTATAGCGGGAGGGGAAAAGAGACCCAGTACTTC.

This clonotype was observed a few times. The V call is TRBV10-3, the J call TRBJ2-1; 9 positions match TRBD2. The end of the DNA aligns better with TRBJ2-5, so the J call may be wrong. The CDR3 covers 15 residues. Germline values: CDR1 ENHRY, CDR2 SYGVKD. CDR3 coding DNA: TGTGCCATCAGCAGCGGGGGGCTCACCCAAGAGACCCAGTACTTC. Its translation: CAISSGGLTQETQYF.

This clonotype has only a few counts. In DNA form, the CDR3 reads TGTGCCAGCAGCAAGGGACTAGCGGGTTATGAGCAGTTCTTC. Translated: CASSKGLAGYEQFF. The chain links TRBV12-3 or TRBV12-4 to TRBJ2-5; 12 positions match TRBD2. The DNA end lines up better with TRBJ2-1; the J call may be wrong. This CDR3 is built from 14 residues.

The gene calls are TRBV20-1 and TRBJ2-5; perhaps D is TRBD1 or TRBD2 (5 bases each). The ends were cut back, 1 base at V and 4 bases at J, with 10 bases in the middle. CDR1 is DFQATT, CDR2 SNEGSKA, per germline (reference sequence). The CDR3 is made up of 13 amino acids. The CDR3 loop reads CSARVPGRETQYF. Written as DNA, the CDR3 is TGCAGTGCTAGAGTGCCGGGACGAGAGACCCAGTACTTC.

The gene calls are TRBV7-3 and TRBJ2-1, with 7 bases aligning to TRBD2. Germline V gene sequence: CDR1 SGHTA, CDR2 FQGTGA. The V segment lost 1 base and the J segment 5 bases; nucleotides outside the gene matches: 8. The CDR3 runs to 16 residues. The CDR3 DNA follows: TGTGCCAGCAGCTTAAGAGCTTCCGGGACTAACAATGAGCAGTTCTTC. It encodes CASSLRASGTNNEQFF.

The CDR3 DNA reads as TGTGCCAGCAGCTACGAGGTGGGGAGGGCCAGGAATGAGCAGTTCTTC. This sequence encodes CASSYEVGRARNEQFF. The chain has TRBV12-3 or TRBV12-4 and TRBJ2-1, with 7 positions matching TRBD2. With V trimmed by 6 bases and J by 7 bases, 15 bases remained unmatched. CDR3 size: 16 residues.

The rearrangement links TRBV11-2 to TRBJ2-7; D remains ambiguous. This CDR3 spans 13 amino acids. In germline, CDR1 is SGHAT, CDR2 FQNNGV. The germline V and J ends were trimmed by 5 bases and 6 bases, with 14 bases remaining between them. For the CDR3, the DNA is TGTGCCAGCAGCCGAGGAAGAGGAGCCGAGCAGTACTTC. Amino acids: CASSRGRGAEQYF.

This clonotype was counted at least ten times. The rearrangement uses TRBV4-1 and TRBJ2-5, with 11 nucleotides matching TRBD2. Trimming cost V 2 bases and J 4 bases; bases outside gene matches: 3. CDR3 size: 15 residues. In germline, CDR1 is MGHRA, CDR2 YSYEKL. In DNA form, the CDR3 reads TGCGCCAGCAGCCAATTAGCGGGAGGGCGAGAGACCCAGTACTTC. Encoded protein: CASSQLAGGRETQYF.

The chain employs TRBV3-1 and TRBJ2-5, with D perhaps assigned TRBD1 or TRBD2 (6 bases each). The DNA end is more similar to TRBJ2-7, so the J call may be wrong. CDR3 size: 18 residues. Looked up from germline, CDR1 is LGHDT and CDR2 is YNNKEL (reference sequence). The CDR3 nucleotides are TGTGCCAGCAGCCAAGATCTGTGGGGGGCCGACGCATACTACGAGCAGTACTTC. Its translation is CASSQDLWGADAYYEQYF.

This clonotype was observed once. The chain recombines TRBV7-2 with TRBJ1-1; D unresolved. Germline CDR1 is SGHTA and CDR2 is FQGNSA. There are 12 residues in the CDR3. Trimming took 4 bases from V and 5 from J, leaving 8 bases between them. In nucleotides, the CDR3 is TGTGCCAGCAGCTCGGGGATAACTGAAGCTTTCTTT. This gives the protein CASSSGITEAFF.

J is TRBJ2-3 and V is TRBV5-6, with D uncertain. V lost 5 bases and J 2 bases, leaving 15 bases between the germline ends. The CDR3 totals 15 residues. Germline CDR1 SGHDT, CDR2 YYEEEE. The CDR3 here is CASSRPNIFTDTQYF. CDR3 sequence (DNA): TGTGCCAGCAGTCGGCCGAACATATTCACAGATACGCAGTATTTT.

This clonotype was found a few times. The chain employs TRBV7-2 and TRBJ2-7, with D maybe TRBD1 (6 bases). This CDR3 spans 14 amino acids. Per the germline V gene, CDR1 is SGHTA and CDR2 is FQGNSA. V was shortened by 1 base and J by 6 bases, with 13 bases between the two germline ends. The CDR3 loop is CASSLDFRGGEQYF. CDR3 DNA: TGTGCCAGCAGCTTAGACTTCAGGGGTGGCGAGCAGTACTTC.

This rearrangement joins TRBV18 to TRBJ2-1; 8 positions match TRBD1. V lost 2 bases, J lost 7 bases, and 7 bases stayed unmatched. In germline, CDR1 is KGHSH, CDR2 LQKENI. The CDR3 is 15 amino acids. CDR3 nucleotide sequence: TGTGCCAGCTCACCAGGGCAGGGGGCATGGAATGAGCAGTTCTTC. The encoded protein is CASSPGQGAWNEQFF.

This clonotype was seen a few times. V gene TRBV7-8 combines with J gene TRBJ2-1, with D perhaps matching TRBD1 (6 bases). CDR3 length equals 15 residues. CDR1 is SGHVS and CDR2 is FQNEAQ in the germline V gene. V dropped 4 bases and J dropped 1 base, with 11 bases sitting between them. The DNA of the CDR3 is TGTGCCAGCAGCTACCGGGACACTTCCTACAATGAGCAGTTCTTC. Its protein is CASSYRDTSYNEQFF.

The rearrangement uses TRBV5-1 and TRBJ2-1; TRBD1 is a possible D gene (6 bases). Looked up from germline, CDR1 is SGHRS and CDR2 is YFSETQ. The CDR3 is 20 amino acids. V gave up 1 base and J gave up 5 bases, with 28 bases separating them. The CDR3 spells CASSLQQGKIRRSSDNEQFF. The DNA of the CDR3 is TGCGCCAGCAGCTTGCAACAGGGAAAGATCAGACGGTCTTCAGACAATGAGCAGTTCTTC.

The J gene is TRBJ2-7, the V gene TRBV7-4; TRBD2 matches 11 bases. V was pared by 6 bases and J by 0 bases, with 4 bases of the junction left unmatched. The germline V gene encodes CDR1 SGHVT and CDR2 SQSDAQ. The CDR3 consists of 15 residues. The CDR3 DNA is TGTGCCAGCAGGTACGGGACTAGCGGCTCCTACGAGCAGTACTTC. Translating gives CASRYGTSGSYEQYF.

The CDR3 protein is CASSQDLGTRSNEQFF. In nucleotides, the CDR3 is TGCGCCAGCAGCCAAGACCTTGGGACTAGAAGCAATGAGCAGTTCTTC. The chain employs TRBV4-3 and TRBJ2-1; 8 bases are a match to TRBD2. V shed 0 bases, J shed 6 bases, and the junction held 7 bases outside the gene matches. Germline V CDR1 and CDR2: LGHNA, YSLEER. The CDR3 runs to 16 residues.

The chain recombines TRBV7-3 with TRBJ2-5, with 7 bases lining up with TRBD1. The tail of the sequence fits TRBJ2-1 better, so the J call may be wrong. This CDR3 is built from 14 residues. Germline V CDR1 and CDR2: SGHTA, FQGTGA. CDR3 protein: CASSWEQGYNEQFF. The CDR3 coding sequence is TGTGCCAGCAGCTGGGAACAGGGGTACAATGAGCAGTTCTTC.

The chain couples TRBV12-3 or TRBV12-4 to TRBJ2-5; D ambiguous. Judging by the DNA end, TRBJ2-7 fits better; the J call may be wrong. The CDR3 runs to 12 residues. The CDR3 reads CASSRSTYEQYF. The DNA of the CDR3 is TGTGCCAGCAGTCGATCCACCTACGAGCAGTACTTC.

This clonotype was found a few times. The rearrangement joins TRBV12-3 or TRBV12-4 to TRBJ2-1; 9 bases are shared with TRBD1. Trimming took 5 bases from V and 3 from J; bases not matched to a gene: 5. The CDR3 has 15 amino acids. CDR3 bases: TGTGCCAGCAGTCCACAGGGGGCCATCTACAATGAGCAGTTCTTC. Protein product: CASSPQGAIYNEQFF.

As DNA, the CDR3 is TGTGCCAGCCTCAGGAGCTCTGGGGCCAACGTCCTGACTTTC. As protein: CASLRSSGANVLTF. The chain has TRBV6-5 and TRBJ2-6; D unresolved. The length of the CDR3 is 14 residues. Trimming stripped 8 bases from V and 0 bases from J, with 8 bases between. Germline-derived CDR1 and CDR2 are MNHEY and SVGAGI.

The chain couples TRBV6-2 or TRBV6-3 to TRBJ2-2, with 8 bases aligning to TRBD1. This CDR3 contains 16 residues. V shed 4 bases, J shed 0 bases, and the junction held 4 bases outside the gene matches. Germline CDR1 MNHEY, CDR2 SVGEGT. CDR3 region: CASSSRTGTNTGELFF. The CDR3 coding sequence is TGTGCCAGCAGTTCCAGGACAGGGACGAACACCGGGGAGCTGTTTTTT.

DNA of the CDR3: TGCAGCGCCGAGGAAGGGACCTACGAGCAGTACTTC. This sequence encodes CSAEEGTYEQYF. The chain uses TRBV29-1 and TRBJ2-7, with no clear D. CDR1 and CDR2 (germline): SQVTM, ANQGSEA. V lost 7 bases, J lost 2 bases, and 12 bases lay in between. This CDR3 comprises 12 residues.

As for this clonotype: The junction does not match germline at one end; this may be a read error. The chain combines TRBV27 with TRBJ2-3; unclear D gene. The CDR3 runs to 12 residues. Germline lookup yields CDR1 MNHEY and CDR2 SMNVEV (reference sequence). The CDR3 reads CASSTGTDAQYF. The CDR3 DNA sequence: TGTGCCAGCAGTACCGGCACAGATGCGCAGTATTTT.

This chain uses TRBV6-1 with TRBJ2-2; no clear D. This CDR3 has 15 residues. The V gene's germline CDR1 is MNHNS and CDR2 SASEGT. Trimming removed 5 bases at V and 3 bases at J, with 13 bases between. The CDR3 here is CASSIPGRYTGELFF. DNA for the CDR3: TGTGCCAGCAGTATACCCGGCAGGTACACCGGGGAGCTGTTTTTT.

This chain links TRBV28 with TRBJ2-1; D gene uncertain. CDR3 size: 12 residues. From germline, CDR1 is MDHEN and CDR2 SYDVKM. The V and J ends lost 2 bases and 15 bases respectively, with 14 bases between them. CDR3 sequence: CASSLAFGSLFF. In nucleotides, the CDR3 is TGTGCCAGCAGTTTAGCCTTTGGCAGTTTGTTCTTC.

The CDR3 reads CASSEEGLPNNEQFF. The CDR3, as DNA: TGTGCCAGCAGTGAAGAAGGACTACCCAACAATGAGCAGTTCTTC. The J gene is TRBJ2-1, the V gene TRBV6-1; weak D call: TRBD2 (6 bases). The CDR3 is made up of 15 amino acids. The V gene lost 1 base and the J gene lost 5 bases, with 12 bases spanning the gap. Looked up from germline, CDR1 is MNHNS and CDR2 is SASEGT.

This clonotype turned up a few times. The chain joins TRBV29-1 to TRBJ1-2; D not resolved. The CDR3 is 11 residues long. CDR1 is SQVTM and CDR2 is ANQGSEA in the germline V gene. With 6 bases removed from V and 6 bases from J, the gap between germline ends came to 11 bases. CDR3 sequence: CSVVLNDGYTF. Written as DNA, the CDR3 is TGCAGCGTCGTCCTGAACGATGGCTACACCTTC.

The chain employs TRBV7-2 and TRBJ2-5; no clear D gene. The CDR3 has 15 residues. The germline V gene has CDR1 SGHTA and CDR2 FQGNSA. Trimming shortened V by 3 bases and J by 2 bases, and 13 bases separated the two germline ends. For the CDR3, the DNA is TGTGCCAGCAGCTTTACCTTCCTATTACAAGAGACCCAGTACTTC. Translated: CASSFTFLLQETQYF.